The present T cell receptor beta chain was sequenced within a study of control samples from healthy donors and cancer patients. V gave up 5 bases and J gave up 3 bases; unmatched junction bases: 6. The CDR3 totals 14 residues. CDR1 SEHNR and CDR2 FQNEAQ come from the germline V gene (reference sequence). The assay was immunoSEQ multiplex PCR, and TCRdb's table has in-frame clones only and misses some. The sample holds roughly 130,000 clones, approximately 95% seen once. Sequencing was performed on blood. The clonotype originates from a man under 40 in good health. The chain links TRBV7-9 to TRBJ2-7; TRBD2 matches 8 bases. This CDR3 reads CASSPIGTSYEQYF. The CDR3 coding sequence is TGTGCCAGCAGCCCCATCGGGACTAGCTACGAGCAGTACTTC. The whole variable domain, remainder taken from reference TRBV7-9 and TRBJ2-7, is DTGVSQNPRHKITKRGQNVTFRCDPISEHNRLYWYRQTLGQGPEFLTYFQNEAQLEKSRLLSDRFSAERPKGSFSTLEIQRTEQGDSAMYLCASSPIGTSYEQYFGPGTRLTVT.